This T cell receptor beta chain was obtained from a study of blood T cell repertoires in COVID-19 (dated by TCRdb to 2018 to 2021). About the investigation overall: Samples from collaborators originated in the United States, Italy and Spain and spanned both the acute and convalescent phases of COVID-19. The prospective study material was composed of cDNA or gDNA derived from T cells, B-cell-depleted T cells, or PBMCs. Deeply sampled blood TCRbeta repertoires from subjects exposed to, actively infected with, or recovered from COVID-19 were included in the dataset. A freely available public database, intended as a resource for researchers studying the immune response to SARS-CoV-2, is where the repertoires were released. Samples were obtained from the ongoing ImmuneRACE study (first 160 participants) and from 1,254 subjects provided by 6 global collaborators. A de-identified subject ID, COVID-19 status, age in years and sex were almost always included in the sample metadata. Where HLA class I and class II types were available, the types were taken from metadata supplied by the sample provider, not from assay-based typing.

Beyond this particular receptor, the publication reports: The quantity of clinical and demographic metadata differed by source and by participant and was supplied without curation.

The CDR3 runs 15 residues from the cysteine to the phenylalanine. The sequence is cut down to CDR3 DNA, 45 bases in frame from base 1. V trim: 6 bases; J trim: 5 bases; unmatched bases: 11. From the germline V gene, CDR1 is MNHEY and CDR2 is SVGAGI. The immunoSEQ Assay, a bias-controlled multiplex PCR, was used to amplify TCRbeta CDR3 regions from genomic DNA. Per the authors' processing: The number of nucleated cells in each sample was estimated from the amplification of reference gene primers within the assay. To quantify the absolute abundance of each unique TCRbeta CDR3 rearrangement, sequence reads were collapsed and filtered. Productive Simpson clonality was computed per sample as the square root of Simpson's diversity index over productive rearrangements. TCRdb's version of the immuneACCESS table is confined to in-frame rearrangements and falls short of the full clone set. An unresolved V gene accounts for under half of the shortfall where checked; the remainder is of unknown origin. The V and J calls and the clone size are those of that table, but D and trimming were determined from the DNA. The sample records some 250,000 clones, 70% to 80% of which are singletons. The ten largest clones add up to over 3% of the sample.

Whole blood was collected in K2EDTA tubes by collaborating institutions according to the institutions' own protocols. For TCRbeta analysis, collaborators shipped samples in one of three forms: frozen whole blood, isolated PBMCs, or DNA extracted from either of those sample types. This clone was recorded once. What this receptor recognizes is not known. Per-base qualities were not stored, and no clone one base away is much larger. The source material was peripheral blood. In this chain, TRBV6-5 is recombined with TRBJ1-2, with TRBD1 matching 8 junction bases. The TCR comes from a woman older than 75 with acute or convalescent COVID-19. The bases are TGTGCCAGCAGACCCGGTGGACAGGGTAGTTATGGCTACACCTTC. Translated, this gives CASRPGGQGSYGYTF.